The T cell receptor beta chain under discussion was sequenced for a study of blood T cell dynamics during melanoma immunotherapy. General study results and limits: Clones driving repertoire changes may be melanoma-specific or general immune activation. At W3, later disease-control patients showed bifurcated PBMC repertoire changes, unlike progressors.

The time point denotes: week 3, after first cycle of checkpoint inhibitor. Apart from a couple of fast progressors, RECIST 1.1 response was judged 12 weeks post-infusion. Worth noting for this clone: Its matching antigen is unknown.

TCRdb's table, derived via immunoSEQ multiplex PCR, lists solely in-frame clones and lacks some. Altogether 4,900 or so clones are present, about 90% being singletons, with the ten largest covering 30%. CDR1 and CDR2 (germline): MDHEN, SYDVKM. There are 15 residues in the CDR3. The V and J ends lost 6 bases and 7 bases, in that order; junction bases with no gene match: 10. This clonotype was sampled from a human donor with melanoma. The sequencing used blood, collected from a patient treated with checkpoint blockade. This rearrangement joins TRBV28 to TRBJ2-3; TRBD2 matches 10 bases. CDR3 DNA: TGTGCCAGCAGCTTCATAGCGGGGGGAGGAAATACGCAGTATTTT. It specifies CASSFIAGGGNTQYF. The variable domain in full, completed from reference TRBV28 and TRBJ2-3, reads DVKVTQSSRYLVKRTGEKVFLECVQDMDHENMFWYRQDPGLGLRLIYFSYDVKMKEKGDIPEGYSVSREKKERFSLILESASTNQTSMYLCASSFIAGGGNTQYFGPGTRLTVL.